Listed here are 7 T cell receptor beta chains from one sample, sequenced in a study of tumor T cells in aggressive B-cell lymphoma. The data were produced by immunoSEQ multiplex PCR, yet TCRdb's version contains in-frame clones alone and is incomplete. The sample yields about 3,200 clones, 85% to 95% seen once. Material: tumor tissue. Every receptor here comes from an adult with diffuse large B cell lymphoma.

The chain joins TRBV18 to TRBJ2-7; TRBD1 aligns across 10 bases. Trimming at V came to 3 bases and at J to 2 bases, leaving 7 bases not matched to a gene. Germline CDR1 is KGHSH and CDR2 is LQKENI. The CDR3 length is 16 residues. The CDR3 region has the DNA TGTGCCAGCTCACCCGGCGTCGGGACAGGGGCCTACGAGCAGTACTTC. Translation gives CASSPGVGTGAYEQYF.

As for this clone: The junction does not match germline at one end; this may be a read error. This chain connects TRBV19 to TRBJ2-7, with 8 nucleotides matching TRBD1. Germline V lookup: CDR1 LNHDA, CDR2 SQIVND (reference sequence). This CDR3 is built from 14 residues. CDR3 amino acids: CASTSGTGSYKQYF. DNA of the CDR3: TGTGCCAGTACCTCTGGGACAGGCTCCTACAAGCAGTACTTC.

This clone was seen a single time. V is TRBV28 and J is TRBJ2-4; D is undetermined. Germline values: CDR1 MDHEN, CDR2 SYDVKM. The germline V and J ends were trimmed by 5 bases and 6 bases, with 14 bases remaining between them. CDR3 length: 14 residues. The CDR3 region has the DNA TGTGCCAGCAGTAATCAGGTGGCCTTAAACATTCAGTACTTC. Encoded protein: CASSNQVALNIQYF.

This chain uses TRBV4-3 with TRBJ2-3, with TRBD2 identical over 10 bases. This CDR3 is 17 amino acids long. Germline CDR1 and CDR2: LGHNA and YSLEER. V shed 5 bases, J shed 3 bases, and the junction held 11 bases outside the gene matches. CDR3: CASSCGPSGSPTDTQYF. The CDR3 coding sequence is TGCGCCAGCAGCTGTGGACCTAGCGGGAGCCCAACAGATACGCAGTATTTT.

J is TRBJ1-1 and V is TRBV5-1, with unresolved D. V was trimmed by 2 bases and J by 2 bases, leaving 4 bases between them. The germline CDR1 and CDR2 sequences are SGHRS and YFSETQ. The CDR3 is 12 residues long. CDR3 residues: CASSLQNTEAFF. CDR3 bases: TGCGCCAGCAGCTTACAAAACACTGAAGCTTTCTTT.

The chain couples TRBV7-6 to TRBJ2-7, with D possibly being TRBD1 (5 bases). This CDR3 comprises 15 residues. The germline gives CDR1 SGHVS, CDR2 FNYEAQ. V was trimmed by 3 bases and J by 4 bases, leaving 16 bases between them. CDR3 nucleotide sequence: TGTGCCAGCAGCTTGGGGCCAGAGGTGTCGTACGAGCAGTACTTC. Encoded protein: CASSLGPEVSYEQYF.

The chain recombines TRBV27 with TRBJ2-3; D is unclear. Germline CDR1 is MNHEY and CDR2 is SMNVEV (reference sequence). V dropped 5 bases and J dropped 2 bases, with 5 bases sitting between them. This CDR3 has 12 residues. Written as DNA, the CDR3 is TGTGCCAGCAGTCGTTACACAGATACGCAGTATTTT. Its translation is CASSRYTDTQYF.